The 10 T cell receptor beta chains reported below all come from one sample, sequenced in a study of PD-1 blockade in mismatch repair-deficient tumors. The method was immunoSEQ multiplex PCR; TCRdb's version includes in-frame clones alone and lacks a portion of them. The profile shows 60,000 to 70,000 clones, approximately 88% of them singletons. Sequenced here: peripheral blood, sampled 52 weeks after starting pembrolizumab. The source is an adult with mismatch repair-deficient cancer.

The CDR3 DNA follows: TGTGCCAGCTCACCGGGACAGGGGGCCTCTTCTAACTATGGCTACACCTTC. Encoded protein: CASSPGQGASSNYGYTF. V and J are TRBV18 and TRBJ1-2; 12 nucleotides match TRBD1. The germline V gene encodes CDR1 KGHSH and CDR2 LQKENI. This CDR3 comprises 17 residues. V dropped 3 bases and J dropped 0; count of bases not matched to a gene: 5.

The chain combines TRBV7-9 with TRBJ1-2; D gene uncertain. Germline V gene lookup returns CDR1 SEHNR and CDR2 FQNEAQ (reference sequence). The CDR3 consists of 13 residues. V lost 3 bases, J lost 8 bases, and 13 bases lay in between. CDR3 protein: CASSLVGDRGYTF. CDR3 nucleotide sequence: TGTGCCAGCAGCTTGGTAGGCGATAGAGGCTACACCTTC.

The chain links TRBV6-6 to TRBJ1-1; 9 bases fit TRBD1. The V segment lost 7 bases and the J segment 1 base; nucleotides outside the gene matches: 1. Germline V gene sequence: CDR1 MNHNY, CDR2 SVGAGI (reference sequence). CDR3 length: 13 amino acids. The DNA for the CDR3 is TGTGCCAGCACGACAGGGGGGAACACTGAAGCTTTCTTT. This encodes CASTTGGNTEAFF.

The CDR3 loop is CSATSSTGELFF. In DNA, the CDR3 is TGCAGCGCAACTAGCAGCACCGGGGAGCTGTTTTTT. The J gene is TRBJ2-2, the V gene TRBV29-1; D perhaps matches TRBD2 (6 bases). The CDR3 consists of 12 residues. Germline V gene data show CDR1 as SQVTM and CDR2 as ANQGSEA. The V end was cut by 7 bases, the J end by 4 bases, with 10 bases between.

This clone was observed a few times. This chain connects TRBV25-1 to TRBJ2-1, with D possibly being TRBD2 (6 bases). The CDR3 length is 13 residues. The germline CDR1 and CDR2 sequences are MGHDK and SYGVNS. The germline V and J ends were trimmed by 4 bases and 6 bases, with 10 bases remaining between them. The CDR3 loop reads CASSGGLINEQFF. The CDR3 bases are TGTGCCAGCAGTGGGGGACTCATCAATGAGCAGTTCTTC. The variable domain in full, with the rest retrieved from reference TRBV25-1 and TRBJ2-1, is EADIYQTPRYLVIGTGKKITLECSQTMGHDKMYWYQQDPGMELHLIHYSYGVNSTEKGDLSSESTVSRIRTEHFPLTLESARPSHTSQYLCASSGGLINEQFFGPGTRLTVL.

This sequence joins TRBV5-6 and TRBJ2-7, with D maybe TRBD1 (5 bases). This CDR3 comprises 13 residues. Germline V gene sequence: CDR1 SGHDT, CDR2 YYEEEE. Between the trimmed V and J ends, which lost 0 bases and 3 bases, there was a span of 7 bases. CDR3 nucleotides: TGTGCCAGCAGCTTGGGACAGAGCTACGAGCAGTACTTC. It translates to CASSLGQSYEQYF.

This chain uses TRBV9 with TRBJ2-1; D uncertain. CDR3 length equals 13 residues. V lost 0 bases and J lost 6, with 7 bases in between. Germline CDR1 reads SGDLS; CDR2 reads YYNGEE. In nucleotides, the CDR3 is TGTGCCAGCAGCGTAGACCCAGTCAATGAGCAGTTCTTC. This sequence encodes CASSVDPVNEQFF.

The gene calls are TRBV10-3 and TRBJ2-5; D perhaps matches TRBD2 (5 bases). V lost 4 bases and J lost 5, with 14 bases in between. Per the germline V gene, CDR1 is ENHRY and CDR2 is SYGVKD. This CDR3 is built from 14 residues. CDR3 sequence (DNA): TGTGCCATCAGTGCGGGTTGTTGCGGGGAGACCCAGTACTTC. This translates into CAISAGCCGETQYF.

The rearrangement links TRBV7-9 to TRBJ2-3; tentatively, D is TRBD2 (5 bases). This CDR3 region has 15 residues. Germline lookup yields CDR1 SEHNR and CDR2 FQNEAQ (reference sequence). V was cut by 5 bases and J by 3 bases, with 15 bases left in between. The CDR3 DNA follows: TGTGCCAGCAGCCTAACCCCCCTAGCAACAGATACGCAGTATTTT. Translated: CASSLTPLATDTQYF.

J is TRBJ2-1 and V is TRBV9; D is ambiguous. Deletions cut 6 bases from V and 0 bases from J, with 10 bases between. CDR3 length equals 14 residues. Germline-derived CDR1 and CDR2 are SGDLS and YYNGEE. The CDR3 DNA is TGTGCCAGCACCGGGCGCATCTCCTACAATGAGCAGTTCTTC. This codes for CASTGRISYNEQFF.